A selection of T cell receptor beta chains follows, all from one sample in a study of post-analysis software for immune sequencing data. TCRdb processed the PCR reads anew with MiXCR; each CDR3 protein has one entry. This sample has 500,000 to 600,000 distinct CDR3 sequences, with 44% found just once. Sequenced sample: blood. Receptors originate from a girl aged 5 to 17 with multiple sclerosis. Both conserved end residues are part of each CDR3. The order of the fields is clone size, J gene, V gene, D gene, CDR3 DNA, CDR3 protein. A D gene is named only where the DNA matches it firmly. Some rows mark clone size as missing; the rest say once, few, many or name a class of expanded clone.

abundance: .
j_gene: TRBJ2-3
v_gene: TRBV4-1
d_gene: TRBD2
CDR3nt: TGCGCCAGCAGCCCTCCGGGACTAGCGGAAGCGGGAGATACGCAGTATTTT
CDR3aa: CASSPPGLAEAGDTQYF

abundance: .
j_gene: TRBJ2-3
v_gene: TRBV7-9
d_gene: TRBD2
CDR3nt: TGTGCCAGCAGCTTCCTAGCGGGAGGTTCTGATACGCAGTATTTT
CDR3aa: CASSFLAGGSDTQYF

abundance: .
j_gene: TRBJ1-1
v_gene: TRBV4-2
d_gene: .
CDR3nt: TGTGCCAGCAGCCAGCCTGGCGGGATGAACACTGAAGCTTTCTTT
CDR3aa: CASSQPGGMNTEAFF

abundance: .
j_gene: TRBJ2-3
v_gene: TRBV29-1
d_gene: .
CDR3nt: TGCAGCACACTGGGACGGTTCACAGATACGCAGTATTTT
CDR3aa: CSTLGRFTDTQYF

abundance: .
j_gene: TRBJ1-5
v_gene: TRBV5-1
d_gene: TRBD1
CDR3nt: TGCGCCAGCAGTTATACAGGGGGCGATCAGCCCCAGCATTTT
CDR3aa: CASSYTGGDQPQHF

abundance: .
j_gene: TRBJ1-1
v_gene: TRBV7-3
d_gene: .
CDR3nt: TGTGCCAGCAGCTCAGCGGACAGTCACACTGAAGCTTTCTTT
CDR3aa: CASSSADSHTEAFF

abundance: .
j_gene: TRBJ2-7
v_gene: TRBV7-8
d_gene: TRBD2
CDR3nt: TGTGCCAGCAGCTCCTTGAATTTCAAGGCGGGAGGTGCCTACGAGCAGTACTTC
CDR3aa: CASSSLNFKAGGAYEQYF

abundance: few
j_gene: TRBJ2-3
v_gene: TRBV7-9
d_gene: .
CDR3nt: TGTGCCAGCAGCTTATTAAGGATGGCGGGGGCTACCACAGATACGCAGTATTTT
CDR3aa: CASSLLRMAGATTDTQYF

abundance: .
j_gene: TRBJ2-5
v_gene: TRBV13
d_gene: TRBD1
CDR3nt: TGTGCCAGCAGCTTTCCCCAGGGGGCAGAGACCCAGTACTTC
CDR3aa: CASSFPQGAETQYF

abundance: few
j_gene: TRBJ2-1
v_gene: TRBV4-1
d_gene: TRBD1
CDR3nt: TGCGCCAGCAGCCAAGAAGGGGGCACCGTACAAGATGATGAGCAGTTCTTC
CDR3aa: CASSQEGGTVQDDEQFF

abundance: .
j_gene: TRBJ2-1
v_gene: TRBV9
d_gene: TRBD2
CDR3nt: TGTGCCAGCAGCGTAGTTTGGGCGGGAGTTGAGCAGTTCTTC
CDR3aa: CASSVVWAGVEQFF

abundance: few
j_gene: TRBJ2-1
v_gene: TRBV11-2
d_gene: TRBD1
CDR3nt: TGTGCCAGCAGCTTACGGCAGGGGGCGGGCAATGAGCAGTTCTTC
CDR3aa: CASSLRQGAGNEQFF

abundance: .
j_gene: TRBJ2-3
v_gene: TRBV29-1
d_gene: .
CDR3nt: TGCAGCGTTGCGCGCCCTATGACAGATACGCAGTATTTT
CDR3aa: CSVARPMTDTQYF

abundance: .
j_gene: TRBJ2-3
v_gene: TRBV4-1
d_gene: TRBD2
CDR3nt: TGCGCCGGCAGCCAAGTCTCGCGGGGGGGCAAGACAGATACGCAGTATTTT
CDR3aa: CAGSQVSRGGKTDTQYF

abundance: .
j_gene: TRBJ2-3
v_gene: TRBV20-1
d_gene: .
CDR3nt: TGCAGTGCTAGTGAGCGGACAGATACGCAGTATTTT
CDR3aa: CSASERTDTQYF

abundance: .
j_gene: TRBJ2-1
v_gene: TRBV5-1
d_gene: TRBD2
CDR3nt: TGCGCCAGCTGTCCCCCTAGCGGGGGGTACAATGAGCAGTTCTTC
CDR3aa: CASCPPSGGYNEQFF

abundance: .
j_gene: TRBJ2-7
v_gene: TRBV20-1
d_gene: .
CDR3nt: TGCAGTGCTAGAGATGAGTCCTACGAGCAGTACTTC
CDR3aa: CSARDESYEQYF

abundance: .
j_gene: TRBJ2-5
v_gene: TRBV12-3/TRBV12-4
d_gene: .
CDR3nt: TGTGCCAGCAGTTTAAGGGGAAGGGGGCAGTACTTC
CDR3aa: CASSLRGRGQYF

abundance: few
j_gene: TRBJ2-6
v_gene: TRBV5-5
d_gene: .
CDR3nt: TGTGCCAGCAGCCCTCCGAGGGTCGGGGCCAACGTCCTGACTTTC
CDR3aa: CASSPPRVGANVLTF

abundance: .
j_gene: TRBJ2-1
v_gene: TRBV7-2
d_gene: TRBD2
CDR3nt: TGTGCCAGCAGCGAACTAGCGGCCTCCTACAATGAGCAGTTCTTC
CDR3aa: CASSELAASYNEQFF

abundance: .
j_gene: TRBJ2-5
v_gene: TRBV7-2
d_gene: .
CDR3nt: TGTGCCAGCAGCTTAGGGGGGGCAGATGTGACCCAGTACTTC
CDR3aa: CASSLGGADVTQYF

abundance: .
j_gene: TRBJ2-7
v_gene: TRBV29-1
d_gene: TRBD2
CDR3nt: TGCAGCTGTGGGGCTAGCGGGAGCCGCGAGCAGTACTTC
CDR3aa: CSCGASGSREQYF

abundance: .
j_gene: TRBJ2-7
v_gene: TRBV4-1
d_gene: TRBD1
CDR3nt: TGCGCCAGCAGCTTCCGGGACAGGTCCTACGAGCAGTACTTC
CDR3aa: CASSFRDRSYEQYF

abundance: few
j_gene: TRBJ2-5
v_gene: TRBV5-1
d_gene: TRBD2
CDR3nt: TGCGCCAGCAACGCGGGGGGGCGTGAGACCCAGTACTTC
CDR3aa: CASNAGGRETQYF

abundance: .
j_gene: TRBJ2-5
v_gene: TRBV4-1
d_gene: .
CDR3nt: TGCGCCAGCAAGGACCAGGGGCGGACGGAGACCCTGTACTTC
CDR3aa: CASKDQGRTETLYF

abundance: .
j_gene: TRBJ2-5
v_gene: TRBV9
d_gene: .
CDR3nt: TGTGCCAGCAGCGTAGGAGGGGCAGGGGGGGAAGAGACCCAGTACTTC
CDR3aa: CASSVGGAGGEETQYF

abundance: .
j_gene: TRBJ1-2
v_gene: TRBV29-1
d_gene: .
CDR3nt: TGCAGCGTTGAAGATGGTACCAGAGGGGACTATGGCTACACCTTC
CDR3aa: CSVEDGTRGDYGYTF

abundance: .
j_gene: TRBJ1-1
v_gene: TRBV12-3/TRBV12-4
d_gene: .
CDR3nt: TGTGCCAGCAGTTTCGTCGCGGGGGATAACACTGAAGCTTTCTTT
CDR3aa: CASSFVAGDNTEAFF

abundance: .
j_gene: TRBJ2-7
v_gene: TRBV29-1
d_gene: TRBD1
CDR3nt: TGCAGCGTTGAAAAGGGAACAGGGGCATCCGAGCAGTACTTC
CDR3aa: CSVEKGTGASEQYF

abundance: .
j_gene: TRBJ1-4
v_gene: TRBV3-1
d_gene: TRBD1
CDR3nt: TGTGCCAGCAGCCGAAATCAAGGGGGCAAGGAAAAACTGTTTTTT
CDR3aa: CASSRNQGGKEKLFF

abundance: .
j_gene: TRBJ2-1
v_gene: TRBV12-3/TRBV12-4
d_gene: .
CDR3nt: TGTGCCAGCAGTTTACTAGCGGAGCAGTTCTTC
CDR3aa: CASSLLAEQFF

abundance: .
j_gene: TRBJ2-3
v_gene: TRBV7-9
d_gene: TRBD2
CDR3nt: TGTGCCAGCATCACCTCACTAGCGGGAGCAGATACGCAGTATTTT
CDR3aa: CASITSLAGADTQYF

abundance: few
j_gene: TRBJ2-5
v_gene: TRBV7-9
d_gene: .
CDR3nt: TGTGCCAGCAGCCCTACAGGCCCTATCCACCAAGAGACCCAGTACTTC
CDR3aa: CASSPTGPIHQETQYF

abundance: .
j_gene: TRBJ2-3
v_gene: TRBV7-7
d_gene: TRBD2
CDR3nt: TGTGCCAGCAGCTTAGTAGCGGGGGGGCAGACAGATACGCAGTATTTT
CDR3aa: CASSLVAGGQTDTQYF

abundance: .
j_gene: TRBJ2-7
v_gene: TRBV4-1
d_gene: .
CDR3nt: TGCGCCAGCAGCCCCGTGTGGGGGAGCCAGAGCTCCTACGAGCAGTACTTC
CDR3aa: CASSPVWGSQSSYEQYF

abundance: .
j_gene: TRBJ2-7
v_gene: TRBV12-3/TRBV12-4
d_gene: .
CDR3nt: TGTGCCAGCAAAAGGGACACTACGTACGAGCAGTACTTC
CDR3aa: CASKRDTTYEQYF

abundance: .
j_gene: TRBJ1-2
v_gene: TRBV12-3/TRBV12-4
d_gene: TRBD1
CDR3nt: TGTGCCAGCAGTTTTGATCCTGGGACAGGGTCTGGCTACACCTTC
CDR3aa: CASSFDPGTGSGYTF

abundance: few
j_gene: TRBJ1-1
v_gene: TRBV10-3
d_gene: .
CDR3nt: TGTGCCATCAGTGATTATACAGCGAACACTGAAGCTTTCTTT
CDR3aa: CAISDYTANTEAFF

abundance: few
j_gene: TRBJ1-2
v_gene: TRBV11-2
d_gene: .
CDR3nt: TGTGCCAGCAGCTTGACCCTGGACAGCCCCTATGGCTACACCTTC
CDR3aa: CASSLTLDSPYGYTF

abundance: few
j_gene: TRBJ1-2
v_gene: TRBV5-1
d_gene: TRBD1
CDR3nt: TGCGCCAGCAGCCTCACAGGGGACCGCGGCTACACCTTC
CDR3aa: CASSLTGDRGYTF

abundance: few
j_gene: TRBJ1-5
v_gene: TRBV12-3/TRBV12-4
d_gene: TRBD1
CDR3nt: TGTGCCAGCAGCGATTCGGGACAGGGAAGCAATCAGCCCCAGCATTTT
CDR3aa: CASSDSGQGSNQPQHF

abundance: .
j_gene: TRBJ1-2
v_gene: TRBV2
d_gene: .
CDR3nt: TGTGCCGGCACGTCAAAACAGGGTACCTATGGCTACACCTTC
CDR3aa: CAGTSKQGTYGYTF

abundance: .
j_gene: TRBJ2-7
v_gene: TRBV5-5
d_gene: .
CDR3nt: TGTGCCAGCAGCCGGGACACAACCTACGAGCAGTACTTC
CDR3aa: CASSRDTTYEQYF

abundance: .
j_gene: TRBJ2-7
v_gene: TRBV5-6
d_gene: TRBD2
CDR3nt: TGTGCCAGCAGCTTGTATGTGGCGGGAGGGGAGCAGTACTTC
CDR3aa: CASSLYVAGGEQYF

abundance: .
j_gene: TRBJ2-3
v_gene: TRBV20-1
d_gene: TRBD2
CDR3nt: TGCAGTGCAGCGAGACTAGCGGGGAGCACAGATACGCAGTATTTT
CDR3aa: CSAARLAGSTDTQYF